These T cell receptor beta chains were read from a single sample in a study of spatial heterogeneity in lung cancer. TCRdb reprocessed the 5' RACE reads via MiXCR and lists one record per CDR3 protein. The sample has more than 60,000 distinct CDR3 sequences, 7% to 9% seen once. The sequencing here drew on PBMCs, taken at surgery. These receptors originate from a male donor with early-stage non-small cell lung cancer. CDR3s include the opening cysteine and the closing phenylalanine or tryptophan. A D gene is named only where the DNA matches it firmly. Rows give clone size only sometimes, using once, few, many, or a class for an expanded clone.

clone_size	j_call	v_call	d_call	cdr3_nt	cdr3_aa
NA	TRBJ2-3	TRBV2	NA	TGTGCCAGCAGGGGGGGAAGGAGCACAGATACGCAGTATTTT	CASRGGRSTDTQYF
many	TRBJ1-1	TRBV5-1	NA	TGCGCCACTAGGAGGGACCAAGGGACTGAAGCTTTCTTT	CATRRDQGTEAFF
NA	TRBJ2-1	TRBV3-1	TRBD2	TGTGCCAGCAGCCAAGATCTGAGCGGGAGGGGTTTATACAATGAGCAGTTCTTC	CASSQDLSGRGLYNEQFF
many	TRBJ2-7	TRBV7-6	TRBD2	TGTGCCAGCAGCTCCTCCGGGACTAGCGGTTTGCAGTACTTC	CASSSSGTSGLQYF
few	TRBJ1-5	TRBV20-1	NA	TGCAGTGCTAGAGTCGACCCCGGGCAGCCCCAGCATTTT	CSARVDPGQPQHF
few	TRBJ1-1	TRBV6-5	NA	TGTGCCAGCAGTTACAGGGGCGGTAACACTGAAGCTTTCTTT	CASSYRGGNTEAFF
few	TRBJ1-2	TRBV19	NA	TGTGCCAGTAGTATCCGGGGGTCTGGCGATGGCTACACCTTC	CASSIRGSGDGYTF
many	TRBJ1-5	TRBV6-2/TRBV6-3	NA	TGTGCCAGCAGTTTCGCCGGTCAGCCCCAGCATTTT	CASSFAGQPQHF
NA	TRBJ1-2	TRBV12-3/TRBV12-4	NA	TGTGCCAGCAGTTGGAAAGGCTACACCTTC	CASSWKGYTF
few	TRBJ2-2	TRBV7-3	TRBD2	TGTGCCAGCGGCCCACTAGCGGTGAACACCGGGGAGCTGTTTTTT	CASGPLAVNTGELFF
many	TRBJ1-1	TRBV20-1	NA	TGCAGTGCAGCCAGGGGTTGGGGTGAAGCTTTCTTT	CSAARGWGEAFF
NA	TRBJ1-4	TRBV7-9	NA	TGTGCCAGCACCCCCTGGTTTGGGGGAGATGAAAAACTGTTTTTT	CASTPWFGGDEKLFF
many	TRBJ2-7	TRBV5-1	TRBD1	TGCGCCAGCAGTAAAACAGGGGGCAACAACGAGCAGTACTTC	CASSKTGGNNEQYF
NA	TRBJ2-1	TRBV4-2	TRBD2	TGTGCCAGCAGCCTGACTAGCGTTGAGATCAGCGAGCAGTTCTTC	CASSLTSVEISEQFF
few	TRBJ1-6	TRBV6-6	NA	TGTGCCAGCAGGAAAACTACAGGGAGCTCCTATAATTCACCCCTCCACTTT	CASRKTTGSSYNSPLHF